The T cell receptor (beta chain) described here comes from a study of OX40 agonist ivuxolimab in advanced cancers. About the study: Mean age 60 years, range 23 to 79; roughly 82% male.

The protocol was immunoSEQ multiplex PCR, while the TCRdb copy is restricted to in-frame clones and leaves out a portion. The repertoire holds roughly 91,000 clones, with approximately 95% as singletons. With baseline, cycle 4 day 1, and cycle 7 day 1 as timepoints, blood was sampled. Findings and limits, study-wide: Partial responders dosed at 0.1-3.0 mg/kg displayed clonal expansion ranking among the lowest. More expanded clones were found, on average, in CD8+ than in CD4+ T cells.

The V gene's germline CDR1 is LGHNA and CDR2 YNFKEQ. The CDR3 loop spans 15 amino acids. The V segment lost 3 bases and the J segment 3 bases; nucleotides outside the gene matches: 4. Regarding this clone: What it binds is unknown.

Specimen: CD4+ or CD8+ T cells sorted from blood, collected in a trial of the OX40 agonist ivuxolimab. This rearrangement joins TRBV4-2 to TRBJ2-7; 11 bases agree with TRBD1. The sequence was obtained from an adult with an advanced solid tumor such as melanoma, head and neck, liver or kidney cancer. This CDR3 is CASSQSGTGGYEQYF. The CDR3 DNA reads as TGTGCCAGCAGCCAGAGCGGGACAGGGGGCTACGAGCAGTACTTC.